This T cell receptor (beta chain) was observed in a study of regulatory T cells in long-lasting Graves disease. The sample's time point: persistent/refractory GD, antithyroid drugs over 5 years with positive TRAb. Generation of the TCR library employed RNA extracted from PBMCs. Diagnosing Graves' disease relied on the American Thyroid Association guidelines. Roughly 9.2 milliliters of peripheral blood were drawn into EDTA tubes. This CDR3 has 11 residues. CDR1 and CDR2 (germline): MNHEY, SVGEGT. Trimming stripped 6 bases from V and 4 bases from J, with 6 bases between. Study-wide results and limits: Persistent disease showed a preference for TRBV28, TRBJ1-2 and TRBJ2-5.

In its sample, this clonotype was seen many times. As yet, its antigen is unknown. Building of the TCR beta libraries involved iRepertoire HTBI primers and Arm-PCR of CDR3 regions. In the original analysis: Across samples, 60 to 75 TRBV and around 14 TRBJ segments were found. TCRdb called the multiplex PCR reads again in MiXCR, with one record for every CDR3 protein. Clone size and V and J calls follow TCRdb, not the original study. The top ten clones hold 6.5% to 8% of a sample with about 470,000 distinct CDR3 sequences, around 20% of them seen once. The chain carries TRBV6-2 or TRBV6-3 and TRBJ1-1; D is undetermined. This specimen consisted of peripheral blood mononuclear cells (PBMCs), obtained when the disease was refractory, from a patient treated with antithyroid drugs. The sequence was collected from a female donor with Graves disease. The CDR3 DNA is TGTGCCAGCAGGCGAAGCACTGAAGCTTTCTTT. This gives the protein CASRRSTEAFF.